Sequencing of this T cell receptor beta chain was carried out in a study of T cell repertoires in ileal Crohn's disease. Study results and limitations: Sorted CD8 T cells held more high-frequency clones than CD4.

This clone has only a few counts. Its specificity is unknown. The trim removed 3 bases at V and 0 bases at J, leaving 1 base unmatched. Germline V gene lookup returns CDR1 KGHSH and CDR2 LQKENI. The CDR3 sequence is 15 residues long. Around 0.45 micrograms of biopsy DNA per sample underwent TCRB immunosequencing. Assay used: immunoSEQ multiplex PCR; TCRdb lists only in-frame clones, some missing. Of about 30,000 clones in the sample, roughly three quarters were seen once. The chain joins TRBV18 to TRBJ1-3; 8 bases fit TRBD1. Sequencing was performed on ileal tissue. The sequence derives from an adult with Crohn's disease. Written as DNA, the CDR3 is TGTGCCAGCTCACCGGGACAGGTCTCTGGAAACACCATATATTTT. Translating it yields CASSPGQVSGNTIYF.